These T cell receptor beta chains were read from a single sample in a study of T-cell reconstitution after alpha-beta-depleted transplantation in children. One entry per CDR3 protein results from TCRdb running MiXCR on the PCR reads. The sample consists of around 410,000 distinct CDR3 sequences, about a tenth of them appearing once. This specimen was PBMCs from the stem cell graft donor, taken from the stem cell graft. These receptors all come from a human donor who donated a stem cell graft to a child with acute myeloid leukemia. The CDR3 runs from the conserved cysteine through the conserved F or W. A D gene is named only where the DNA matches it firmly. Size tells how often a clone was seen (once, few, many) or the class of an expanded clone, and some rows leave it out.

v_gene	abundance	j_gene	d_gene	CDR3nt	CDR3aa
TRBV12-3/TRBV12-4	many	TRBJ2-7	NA	TGTGCCAGCAGTTTCGGCGGAGCAGACTACGAGCAGTACTTC	CASSFGGADYEQYF
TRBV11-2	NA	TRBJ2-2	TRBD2	TGTGCCAGCAGCCCGAGCGGGAGTTACGGGGAGCTGTTTTTT	CASSPSGSYGELFF
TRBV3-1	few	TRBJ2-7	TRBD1	TGTGCCAGCAGCCAAACCGGGACAGCCTCCTACGAGCAGTACTTC	CASSQTGTASYEQYF
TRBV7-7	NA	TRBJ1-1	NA	TGTGCTAGCAGCTACCCGCCGGCAGGGAAGAACACTGAAGCTTTCTTT	CASSYPPAGKNTEAFF
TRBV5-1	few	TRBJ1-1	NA	TGCGCCAGCAGCTTGGTGGCTGACAGCCGCAGTGAAGCTTTCTTT	CASSLVADSRSEAFF
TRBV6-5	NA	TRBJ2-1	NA	TGTGCCAGCAGTTACGCTAGGAACAATGAGCAGTTCTTC	CASSYARNNEQFF
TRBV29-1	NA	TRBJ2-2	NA	TGCAGCGTTGGTGATGGCCGGACTATGACCGGGGAGCTGTTTTTT	CSVGDGRTMTGELFF
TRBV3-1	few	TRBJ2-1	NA	TGTGCCAGCAGCCAAGATTGGCTAGCCCTCCCAGGGAGTGAGCAGTTCTTC	CASSQDWLALPGSEQFF
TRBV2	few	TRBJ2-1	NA	TGTGCCAGCCATTATCCGAACGGGGGTTACAATGAGCAGTTCTTC	CASHYPNGGYNEQFF
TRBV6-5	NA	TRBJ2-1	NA	TGTGCCAGCAGGAGAAGGGCAAATGAGCAGTTCTTC	CASRRRANEQFF
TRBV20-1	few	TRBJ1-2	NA	TGCAGTGCTAGAGATCGGGAGCCCGTCGGCTACACCTTC	CSARDREPVGYTF
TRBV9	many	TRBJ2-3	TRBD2	TGTGCCAGCAGCGTATCAAGCGGGGGCACAGATACGCAGTATTTT	CASSVSSGGTDTQYF
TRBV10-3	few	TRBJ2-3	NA	TGTGCCATCAGTGAGTCTGGAGCCTACACAGATACGCAGTATTTT	CAISESGAYTDTQYF
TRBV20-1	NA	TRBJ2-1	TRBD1	TGCAGTGCTAGAGCCCAAAAGTTGGACAGGGCAGTCTACAATGAGCAGTTCTTC	CSARAQKLDRAVYNEQFF
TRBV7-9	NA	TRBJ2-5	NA	TGTGCCAGCAGCACCCGGGACAATCAAGAGACCCAGTACTTC	CASSTRDNQETQYF
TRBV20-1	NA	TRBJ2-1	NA	TGCAGTGCTAGAGTTGGAGGGGGGGGCGCAGGCTCCTACAATGAGCAGTTCTTC	CSARVGGGGAGSYNEQFF
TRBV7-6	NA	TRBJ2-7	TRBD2	TGTGCCAGCAGCCCCGCGGCCGCTAGCGGACGTTACTACGAGCAGTACTTC	CASSPAAASGRYYEQYF
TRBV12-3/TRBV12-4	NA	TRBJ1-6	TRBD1	TGTGCCAGCAGTTTAAACAGGGGGTATGGTTATTCACCCCTCCACTTT	CASSLNRGYGYSPLHF
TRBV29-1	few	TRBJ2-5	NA	TGCAGTGTCCGGGAGAACGGAAAAGAGACCCAGTACTTC	CSVRENGKETQYF
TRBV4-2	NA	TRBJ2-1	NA	TGTGCCAGCAGCCAAGATAAGGTCAAAGAGGGCAATGAGCAGTTCTTC	CASSQDKVKEGNEQFF
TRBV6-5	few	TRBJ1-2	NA	TGTGCCAGCAGTTCCCACAGAGCTAACTATGGCTACACCTTC	CASSSHRANYGYTF
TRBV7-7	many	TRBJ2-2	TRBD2	TGTGCTAGCAGCTCCCCTAGCGGGAGTTCGCCCGGGGAGCTGTTTTTT	CASSSPSGSSPGELFF
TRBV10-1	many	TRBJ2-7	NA	TGCGCCAGCAGTGAGTCGAGCAGGGACCACGAGCAGTACTTC	CASSESSRDHEQYF
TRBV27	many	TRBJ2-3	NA	TGTGCCAGCAGTCTCGGGGGCCCCACAGATACGCAGTATTTT	CASSLGGPTDTQYF
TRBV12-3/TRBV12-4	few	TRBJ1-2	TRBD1	TGTGCCAGCAGTTTCCCGGACAGGGTCGGGTATGGCTACACCTTC	CASSFPDRVGYGYTF
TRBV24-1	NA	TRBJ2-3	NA	TGTGCCACCAGTGACCAGGAGCGCACAGATACGCAGTATTTT	CATSDQERTDTQYF
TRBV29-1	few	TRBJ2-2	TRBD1	TGCAGCGCTCAGACAGGGACGAACACCGGGGAGCTGTTTTTT	CSAQTGTNTGELFF
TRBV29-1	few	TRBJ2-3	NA	TGCAGCGTTGGCAAGACAGTGGGAACAGATACGCAGTATTTT	CSVGKTVGTDTQYF
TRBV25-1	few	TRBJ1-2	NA	TGTGCCAGCAGTCCCTCCGGCCCGGACGTGGGCGGACGGTATGGCTACACCTTC	CASSPSGPDVGGRYGYTF
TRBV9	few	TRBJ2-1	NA	TGTGCCAGCAGCGCCGCGCAAGGGTTGGGTGAGCAGTTCTTC	CASSAAQGLGEQFF